The 20 T cell receptor beta chains reported below all come from one sample, sequenced in a study of T-cell reconstitution after alpha-beta-depleted transplantation in children. Preparation of the TCRbeta library involved a method that used unique molecular identifiers. One entry per CDR3 protein, called by TCRdb with MiXCR from the PCR reads. The table has about 980,000 distinct CDR3 sequences, about 29% seen once. The sample here was PBMCs, mostly from graft donor cells, taken 360 days after TCRalphabeta/CD19-depleted stem cell transplant. Source of these receptors: a boy under two years old who had a stem cell transplant for SCID, so the T cells may come from the graft donor.

This clonotype was seen repeatedly, ten times or more. The chain employs TRBV12-3 or TRBV12-4 and TRBJ2-5; D gene unclear. The CDR3 runs to 13 residues. V lost 0 bases to trimming and J lost 0 bases, with 2 bases between them. Here the CDR3 reads CASSLANQETQYF. Here the CDR3 DNA reads TGTGCCAGCAGTTTAGCGAACCAAGAGACCCAGTACTTC.

The CDR3 DNA reads as TGTGCCAGCAGTCCCCGGGACCTGAACACCGGGGAGCTGTTTTTT. This sequence encodes CASSPRDLNTGELFF. The rearrangement uses TRBV27 and TRBJ2-2; D tentatively reads TRBD1 or TRBD2 (5 bases each). Germline V gives CDR1 MNHEY, CDR2 SMNVEV (reference sequence). CDR3 size: 15 residues. Trimming stripped 5 bases from V and 1 base from J, with 11 bases between.

The sample holds a few counts of this clonotype. V and J are TRBV7-2 and TRBJ2-7; no reliable D call. Trimming removed 5 bases from V and 7 bases from J, with 21 bases in between. CDR1 and CDR2 (germline): SGHTA, FQGNSA. The CDR3 extends over 15 amino acids. The chain's CDR3 is CASSRSGLTGREQYF. The CDR3 DNA follows: TGTGCCAGCAGCCGATCCGGGCTGACCGGGCGTGAGCAGTACTTC.

The J gene is TRBJ1-5, the V gene TRBV2, with D unresolved. Germline V gene sequence: CDR1 SNHLY, CDR2 FYNNEI. CDR3 length: 12 residues. The ends were cut back, 1 base at V and 9 bases at J, with 7 bases in the middle. The CDR3 region is CASSEGDSPQHF. For the CDR3, the DNA is TGTGCCAGCAGTGAAGGGGATTCGCCCCAGCATTTT.

The sample holds a few counts of this clonotype. The CDR3, as DNA: TGTGCCAGCAGCTTAAATCGCCGCCCAGATACGCAGTATTTT. Protein product: CASSLNRRPDTQYF. This chain links TRBV7-3 with TRBJ2-3, with D unclear. CDR3 length: 14 amino acids. Looked up from germline, CDR1 is SGHTA and CDR2 is FQGTGA. The V end lost 1 base, the J end lost 4 bases, and 9 bases lay between the germline ends.

The chain uses TRBV7-3 and TRBJ2-3; 10 bases agree with TRBD2. V lost 3 bases, J lost 4 bases, and 4 bases stayed unmatched. Germline values: CDR1 SGHTA, CDR2 FQGTGA. The CDR3 length is 15 residues. In DNA form, the CDR3 reads TGTGCCAGCAGCTTTGGAGCGGGAGGGTCAGATACGCAGTATTTT. This codes for CASSFGAGGSDTQYF.

This clonotype came up a few times. The V call is TRBV27, the J call TRBJ2-2, with 7 nucleotides matching TRBD2. Trimming at V came to 8 bases and at J to 6 bases, leaving 15 bases not matched to a gene. The CDR3 is 16 amino acids. Germline assignment: CDR1 MNHEY and CDR2 SMNVEV (reference sequence). CDR3 nucleotide sequence: TGTGCCAGCTCCCCCGGCCCCTCGGCGGGAGCCGGGGAGCTGTTTTTT. This codes for CASSPGPSAGAGELFF.

This clonotype has a handful of counts. CDR3 region: CAMADHTLNTEAFF. The CDR3 nucleotides are TGTGCCATGGCAGACCATACCCTGAACACTGAAGCTTTCTTT. The rearrangement uses TRBV10-3 and TRBJ1-1; no firm D call. V was shortened by 9 bases and J by 0 bases, with 14 bases between the two germline ends. The germline V gene has CDR1 ENHRY and CDR2 SYGVKD. The CDR3 contains 14 residues.

This chain links TRBV20-1 with TRBJ2-3; 10 bases line up with TRBD2. The CDR3 extends over 20 amino acids. Trimming removed 6 bases from V and 0 bases from J; junction bases left unmatched: 21. Looked up from germline, CDR1 is DFQATT and CDR2 is SNEGSKA (reference sequence). The CDR3 sequence is CSADQLDLAGAEFSTDTQYF. The CDR3 bases are TGCAGTGCCGACCAGTTGGATCTAGCGGGGGCCGAGTTTAGCACAGATACGCAGTATTTT.

This chain joins TRBV6-2 or TRBV6-3 and TRBJ1-2; D perhaps matches TRBD1 (6 bases). Germline assignment: CDR1 MNHEY and CDR2 SVGEGT. CDR3 length equals 14 residues. V lost 2 bases to trimming and J lost 4 bases, with 11 bases between them. The CDR3 is CASSYPPDSYGYTF. The CDR3 DNA reads TGTGCCAGCAGTTACCCTCCGGACAGCTATGGCTACACCTTC.

This clonotype was picked up one time. V gene TRBV6-1 combines with J gene TRBJ1-1; TRBD1 aligns across 11 bases. V lost 5 bases, J lost 0 bases, and 11 bases stayed unmatched. This CDR3 has 18 amino acids. CDR1 MNHNS and CDR2 SASEGT come from the germline V gene. The CDR3 coding sequence is TGTGCCAGCAGTCGCTACCCGGACAGGGGGCGGATGAACACTGAAGCTTTCTTT. It translates to CASSRYPDRGRMNTEAFF.

Note on this clonotype: One end of the junction varies from germline; a read error may be responsible. The chain combines TRBV20-1 with TRBJ2-1; TRBD2 matches at 8 bases. This CDR3 region has 17 residues. Germline CDR1 and CDR2: DFQATT and SNEGSKA (reference sequence). DNA for the CDR3: TGCTGTGCTAGAGATCATGGTGAGCGGGGGCCCTACAATGAGCAGTTCTTC. Amino acid sequence: CCARDHGERGPYNEQFF.

The gene calls are TRBV5-6 and TRBJ2-7; D uncertain. The germline V gene has CDR1 SGHDT and CDR2 YYEEEE. The CDR3 contains 12 residues. Trimming pared 4 bases from V and 3 bases from J, leaving 8 bases between. CDR3 DNA sequence: TGTGCCAGCAGCGTAGGTTTCTACGAGCAGTACTTC. Its translation: CASSVGFYEQYF. Looking up the rest from reference TRBV5-6 and TRBJ2-7 gives the full variable domain: DAGVTQSPTHLIKTRGQQVTLRCSPKSGHDTVSWYQQALGQGPQFIFQYYEEEERQRGNFPDRFSGHQFPNYSSELNVNALLLGDSALYLCASSVGFYEQYFGPGTRLTVT.

This clonotype was detected a few times. The rearrangement links TRBV7-9 to TRBJ2-3, with 9 positions matching TRBD2. The ends lost 5 bases at V and 1 base at J; junction bases unmatched: 7. Germline loops: CDR1 SEHNR, CDR2 FQNEAQ (reference sequence). The CDR3 is made up of 16 amino acids. CDR3 amino acids: CASSNLAGLGTDTQYF. Here the CDR3 DNA reads TGTGCCAGCAGCAACCTAGCGGGACTCGGCACAGATACGCAGTATTTT.

This clonotype was found a few times. The chain uses TRBV28 and TRBJ1-5, with D perhaps TRBD1 (6 bases). Trimming took off 9 bases at V and 2 bases at J, with 14 bases between the two ends. Germline V gene data show CDR1 as MDHEN and CDR2 as SYDVKM. The CDR3 totals 14 residues. In nucleotides, the CDR3 is TGTGCCAGTAGAACAGGGAATGGCAATCAGCCCCAGCATTTT. Translated: CASRTGNGNQPQHF.

This chain links TRBV6-5 with TRBJ1-2, with D possibly being TRBD1 (5 bases). CDR3 length: 11 residues. V was cut by 8 bases and J by 5 bases, with 9 bases left in between. Germline values: CDR1 MNHEY, CDR2 SVGAGI. The CDR3 reads CASASGYGYTF. The CDR3 DNA reads TGTGCCAGCGCTTCAGGGTATGGCTACACCTTC.

V gene TRBV20-1 combines with J gene TRBJ2-3; D is unresolved. This CDR3 has 11 residues. V was cut by 3 bases and J by 6 bases, with 7 bases left in between. Germline CDR1 reads DFQATT; CDR2 reads SNEGSKA (reference sequence). The CDR3 DNA sequence: TGCAGTGCTAGCCCTGGGGATACGCAGTATTTT. Protein product: CSASPGDTQYF.

The chain employs TRBV20-1 and TRBJ2-1, with no clear D. Trimming removed 6 bases from V and 0 bases from J, with 15 bases in between. The CDR3 sequence is 15 residues long. Per the germline V gene, CDR1 is DFQATT and CDR2 is SNEGSKA (reference sequence). This CDR3 is CSAVTQRRSYNEQFF. The CDR3 region has the DNA TGCAGTGCCGTAACGCAGCGCCGCTCCTACAATGAGCAGTTCTTC.

This sequence joins TRBV29-1 and TRBJ2-5; TRBD2 agrees at 12 bases. Germline trimming cut 5 bases from V and 4 bases from J; bases unmatched to any gene: 8. The CDR3 is 15 residues long. CDR1 and CDR2 (germline): SQVTM, ANQGSEA. The CDR3 bases are TGCAGCGTTCGACCTCTAGCGGGGGGGCGAGAGACCCAGTACTTC. Its translation is CSVRPLAGGRETQYF.

The chain links TRBV6-5 to TRBJ1-5, with D hard to call. V was shortened by 2 bases and J by 5 bases, with 7 bases between the two germline ends. Germline V gene sequence: CDR1 MNHEY, CDR2 SVGAGI. The CDR3 runs to 13 residues. This CDR3 is CASSYNSDQPQHF. The CDR3, as DNA: TGTGCCAGCAGTTACAATTCTGATCAGCCCCAGCATTTT.